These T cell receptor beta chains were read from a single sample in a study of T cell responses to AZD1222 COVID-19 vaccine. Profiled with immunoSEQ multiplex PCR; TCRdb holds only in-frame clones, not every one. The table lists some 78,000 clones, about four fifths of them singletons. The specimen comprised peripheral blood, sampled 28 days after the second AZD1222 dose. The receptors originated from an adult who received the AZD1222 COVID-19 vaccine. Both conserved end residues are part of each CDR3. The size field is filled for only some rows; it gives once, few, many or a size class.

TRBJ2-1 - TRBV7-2 CASSLELAGGYNEQFF
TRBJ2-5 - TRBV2 CASGGRGYQETQYF
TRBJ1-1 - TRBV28 CASSIPGQGNTEAFF
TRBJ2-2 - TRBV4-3 CASSHLRGNTGELFF
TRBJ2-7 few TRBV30 CAWSLEAGLPYEQYF
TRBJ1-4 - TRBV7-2 CASSLADRAGVFGEKLFF
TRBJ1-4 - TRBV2 CASHAGQLNEKLFF
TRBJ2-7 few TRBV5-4 CASSLEVGAYEQYF
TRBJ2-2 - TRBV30 CAWSRVSGELFF
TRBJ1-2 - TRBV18 CASSNTRDRALGYTF
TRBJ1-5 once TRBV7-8 CASSLGGASNQPQHF
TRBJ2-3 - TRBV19 CASSRTQGAVTDTQYF
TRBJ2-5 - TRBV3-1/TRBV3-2 CASSQDLAQETQYF
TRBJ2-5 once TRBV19 CASSAGERTVETQYF
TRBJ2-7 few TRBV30 CAWSVLGDTLNEQYF
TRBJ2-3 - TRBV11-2 CASSLSAVGVDTQYF
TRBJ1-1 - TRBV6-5 CASSYRGNTEAFF
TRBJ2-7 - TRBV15 CATSRGIRVGTYEQYF
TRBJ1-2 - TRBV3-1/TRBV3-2 CASSVSAGQFGYTF
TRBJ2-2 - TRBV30 CAHGTFHTGELFF
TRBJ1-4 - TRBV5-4 CASSLGANEKLFF
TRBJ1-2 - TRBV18 CASSPPSQGGAATYGYTF
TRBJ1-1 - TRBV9 CASSGTGQDTEAFF
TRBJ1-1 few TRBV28 CASSWTNLNTEAFF
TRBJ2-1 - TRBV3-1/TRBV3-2 CASSQRVAGLEVNEQFF
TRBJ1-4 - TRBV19 CASRGEEKLFF
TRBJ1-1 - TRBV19 CASSTPKGAGDTEAFF
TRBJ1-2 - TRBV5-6 CASSSIRGGYGYTF
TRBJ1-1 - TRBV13 CASSLPGGTEAFF
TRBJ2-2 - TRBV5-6 CASSLGVQIMNTGELFF
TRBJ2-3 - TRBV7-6 CASSLTPRGGGVPDTQYF
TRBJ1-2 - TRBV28 CASSFGGQGHGYTF
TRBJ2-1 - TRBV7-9 CASSLVRSNEQFF
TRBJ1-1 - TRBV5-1 CASSFSGTGNTEAFF
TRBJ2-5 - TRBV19 CASSTGQGARETQYF
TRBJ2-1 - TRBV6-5 CASSSLRNEQFF
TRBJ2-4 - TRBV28 CASSLGGLAKNIQYF
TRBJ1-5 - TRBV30 CAWSVRGRQPQHF
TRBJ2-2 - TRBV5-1 CASSLALTTTGELFF
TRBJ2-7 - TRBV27 CASSSRQGTYEQYF
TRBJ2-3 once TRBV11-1 CASSLGGRTTDTQYF
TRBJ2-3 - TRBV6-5 CASSYRTTDTQYF
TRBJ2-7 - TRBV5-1 CASSRAGQGTYEQYF
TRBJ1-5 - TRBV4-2 CASSQDFIGGNQPQHF
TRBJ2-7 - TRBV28 CASSSPGQAYEQYF
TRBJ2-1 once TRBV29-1 CSAGLARWNEQFF
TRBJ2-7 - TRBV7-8 CASSPRGLAGGSSYEQYF
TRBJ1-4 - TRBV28 CASSPGGGGGYEKLFF
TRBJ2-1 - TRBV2 CASSENRGNEQFF
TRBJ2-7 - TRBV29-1 CSVESGGGYEQYF
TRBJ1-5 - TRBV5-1 CASSLVGGNQPQHF
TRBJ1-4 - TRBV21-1 CASSKDPGKLFF
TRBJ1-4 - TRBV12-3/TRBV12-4 CASSLVPTEKLFF
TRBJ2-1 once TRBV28 CASSFLGLYNEQFF